This TCR beta chain was profiled in a study of cytomegalovirus exposure and HLA in healthy donors. Overall study findings and caveats: Some TCR beta chains (roughly 160 of them) were listed as cytomegalovirus-associated.

Assay used: immunoSEQ multiplex PCR; TCRdb lists only in-frame clones, some missing. The profile covers 150,000 to 200,000 clones, with 80% to 85% appearing a single time and approximately 3% taken by the ten largest. The donors were members of the validation cohort, which comprised under 150 subjects and was separate from the first cohort of some 680 subjects. Germline CDR1 SGHDT, CDR2 YYEEEE. Trimming removed 0 bases from V and 7 bases from J; junction bases left unmatched: 8. This CDR3 comprises 17 residues. The count of this clone is one. Its specificity is unknown. Sequencing was performed on PBMCs. This receptor was obtained from a woman aged 18-29 years in good health and CMV-seropositive. V usage is TRBV5-6 and J usage is TRBJ2-1; 12 bases are a match to TRBD1. The CDR3 coding sequence is TGTGCCAGCAGCTTGGGCCCGGGACAGGGGGCCATAAATGAGCAGTTCTTC. This sequence encodes CASSLGPGQGAINEQFF. The variable domain in full, completed from reference TRBV5-6 and TRBJ2-1, reads DAGVTQSPTHLIKTRGQQVTLRCSPKSGHDTVSWYQQALGQGPQFIFQYYEEEERQRGNFPDRFSGHQFPNYSSELNVNALLLGDSALYLCASSLGPGQGAINEQFFGPGTRLTVL.